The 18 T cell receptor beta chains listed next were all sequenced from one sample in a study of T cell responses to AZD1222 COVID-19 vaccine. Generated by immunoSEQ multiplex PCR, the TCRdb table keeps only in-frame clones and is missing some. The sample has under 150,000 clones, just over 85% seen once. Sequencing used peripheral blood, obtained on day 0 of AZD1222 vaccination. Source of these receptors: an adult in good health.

As DNA, the CDR3 is TGCAGCGTTTGTGCTGTAAGGGGGCGAGGCACTGAAGCTTTCTTT. Its protein product is CSVCAVRGRGTEAFF. The rearrangement links TRBV29-1 to TRBJ1-1; 7 bases agree with TRBD1. Germline CDR1 reads SQVTM; CDR2 reads ANQGSEA. Trimming removed 5 bases from V and 4 bases from J; junction bases left unmatched: 13. The CDR3 sequence is 15 residues long. Complete variable domain (other parts from reference TRBV29-1 and TRBJ1-1): SAVISQKPSRDICQRGTSLTIQCQVDSQVTMMFWYRQQPGQSLTLIATANQGSEATYESGFVIDKFPISRPNLTFSTLTVSNMSPEDSSIYLCSVCAVRGRGTEAFFGQGTRLTVV.

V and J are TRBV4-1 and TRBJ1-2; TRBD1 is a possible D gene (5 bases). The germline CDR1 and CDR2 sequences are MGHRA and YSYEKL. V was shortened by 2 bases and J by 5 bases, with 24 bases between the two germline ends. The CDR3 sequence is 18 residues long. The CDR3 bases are TGCGCCAGCAGCCAACCTGGGGGTTTACAGTTAGTCGGGTATGGCTACACCTTC. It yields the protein CASSQPGGLQLVGYGYTF.

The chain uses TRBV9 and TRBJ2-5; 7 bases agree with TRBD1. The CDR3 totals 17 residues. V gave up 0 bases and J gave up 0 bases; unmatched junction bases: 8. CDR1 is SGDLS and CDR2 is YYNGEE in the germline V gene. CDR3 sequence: CASSVGSGGRYQETQYF. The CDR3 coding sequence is TGTGCCAGCAGCGTAGGATCAGGGGGACGGTACCAAGAGACCCAGTACTTC.

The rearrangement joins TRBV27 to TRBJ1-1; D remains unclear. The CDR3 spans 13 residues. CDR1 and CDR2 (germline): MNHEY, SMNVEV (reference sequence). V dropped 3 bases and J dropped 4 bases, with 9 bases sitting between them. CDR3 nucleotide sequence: TGTGCCAGCAGTTTGAGTCGGGGCACTGAAGCTTTCTTT. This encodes CASSLSRGTEAFF.

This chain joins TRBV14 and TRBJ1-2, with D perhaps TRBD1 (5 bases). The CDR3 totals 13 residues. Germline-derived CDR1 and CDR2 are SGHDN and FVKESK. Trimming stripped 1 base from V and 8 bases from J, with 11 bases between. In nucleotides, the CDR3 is TGTGCCAGCAGCCAAGCAGGGCTTTGGGGCTACACCTTC. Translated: CASSQAGLWGYTF.

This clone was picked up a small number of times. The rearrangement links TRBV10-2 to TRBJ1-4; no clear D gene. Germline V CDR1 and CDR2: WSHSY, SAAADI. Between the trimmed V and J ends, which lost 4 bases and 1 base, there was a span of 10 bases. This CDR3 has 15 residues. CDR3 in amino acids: CASSVSPRTNEKLFF. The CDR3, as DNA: TGCGCCAGCAGTGTTTCGCCAAGAACTAATGAAAAACTGTTTTTT.

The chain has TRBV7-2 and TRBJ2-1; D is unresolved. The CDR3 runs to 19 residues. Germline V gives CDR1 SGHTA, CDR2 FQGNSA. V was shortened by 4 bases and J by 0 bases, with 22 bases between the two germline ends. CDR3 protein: CASSSSGLRRPSSYNEQFF. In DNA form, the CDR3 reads TGTGCCAGCAGCTCTTCGGGTCTCCGACGACCGAGCTCCTACAATGAGCAGTTCTTC.

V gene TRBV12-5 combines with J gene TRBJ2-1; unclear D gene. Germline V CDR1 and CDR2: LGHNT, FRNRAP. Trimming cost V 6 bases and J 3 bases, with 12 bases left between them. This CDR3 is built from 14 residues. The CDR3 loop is CASGPSSFYNEQFF. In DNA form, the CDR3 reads TGTGCTAGTGGGCCCTCGAGCTTCTACAATGAGCAGTTCTTC.

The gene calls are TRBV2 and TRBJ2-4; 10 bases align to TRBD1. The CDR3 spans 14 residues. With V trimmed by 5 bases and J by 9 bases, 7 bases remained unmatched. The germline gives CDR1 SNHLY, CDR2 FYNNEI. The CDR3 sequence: CASSPRDRGIIQYF. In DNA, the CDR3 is TGTGCCAGCAGTCCCCGGGACAGGGGTATCATTCAGTACTTC.

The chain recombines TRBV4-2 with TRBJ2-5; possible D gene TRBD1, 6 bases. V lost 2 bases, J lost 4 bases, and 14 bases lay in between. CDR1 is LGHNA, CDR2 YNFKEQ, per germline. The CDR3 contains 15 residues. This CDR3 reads CASSQTYGGPETQYF. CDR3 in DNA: TGTGCCAGCAGCCAAACCTATGGGGGCCCAGAGACCCAGTACTTC.

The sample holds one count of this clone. In DNA form, the CDR3 reads TGTGCCAGCAGCTTAGGGGGGGCACACACTGAAGCTTTCTTT. Protein product: CASSLGGAHTEAFF. This chain joins TRBV11-3 and TRBJ1-1, with D maybe TRBD1 (6 bases). Germline CDR1 SGHNT, CDR2 YENEEA. The CDR3 has 14 amino acids. V lost 1 base and J 3 bases, leaving 9 bases between the germline ends. The full variable domain, completed using reference TRBV11-3 and TRBJ1-1, is EAGVVQSPRYKIIEKKQPVAFWCNPISGHNTLYWYLQNLGQGPELLIRYENEEAVDDSQLPKDRFSAERLKGVDSTLKIQPAELGDSAVYLCASSLGGAHTEAFFGQGTRLTVV.

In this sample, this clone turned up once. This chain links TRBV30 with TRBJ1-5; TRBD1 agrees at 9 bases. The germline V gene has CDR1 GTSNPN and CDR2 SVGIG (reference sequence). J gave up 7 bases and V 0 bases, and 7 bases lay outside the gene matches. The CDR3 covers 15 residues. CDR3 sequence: CAWSVHSTGGQPQHF. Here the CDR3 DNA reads TGTGCCTGGAGTGTACATTCTACAGGGGGCCAGCCCCAGCATTTT.

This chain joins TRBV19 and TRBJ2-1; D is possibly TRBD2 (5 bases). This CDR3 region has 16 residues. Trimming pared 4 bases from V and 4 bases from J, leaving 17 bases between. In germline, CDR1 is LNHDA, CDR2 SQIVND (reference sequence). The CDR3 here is CASSSPRDTGYNEQFF. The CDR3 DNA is TGTGCCAGTAGTAGCCCGAGAGACACGGGGTACAATGAGCAGTTCTTC.

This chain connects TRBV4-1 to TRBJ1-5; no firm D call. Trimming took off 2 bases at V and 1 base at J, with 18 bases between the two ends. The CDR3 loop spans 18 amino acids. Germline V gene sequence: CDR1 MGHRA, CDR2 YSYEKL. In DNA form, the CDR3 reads TGCGCCAGCAGCCAACTTCTTTCTGTAGGTATGAGCAATCAGCCCCAGCATTTT. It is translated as CASSQLLSVGMSNQPQHF.

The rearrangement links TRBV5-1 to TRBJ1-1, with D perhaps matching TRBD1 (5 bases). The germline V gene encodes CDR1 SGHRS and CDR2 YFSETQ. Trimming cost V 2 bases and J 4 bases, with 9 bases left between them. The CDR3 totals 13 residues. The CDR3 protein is CASSFQGSTEAFF. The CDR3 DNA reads TGCGCCAGCAGCTTTCAGGGAAGCACTGAAGCTTTCTTT.

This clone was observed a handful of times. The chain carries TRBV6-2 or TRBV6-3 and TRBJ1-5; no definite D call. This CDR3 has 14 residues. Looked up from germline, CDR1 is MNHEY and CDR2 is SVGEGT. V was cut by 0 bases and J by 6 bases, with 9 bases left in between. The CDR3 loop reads CASSYSPWGQPQHF. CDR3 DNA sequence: TGTGCCAGCAGTTACTCCCCCTGGGGTCAGCCCCAGCATTTT.

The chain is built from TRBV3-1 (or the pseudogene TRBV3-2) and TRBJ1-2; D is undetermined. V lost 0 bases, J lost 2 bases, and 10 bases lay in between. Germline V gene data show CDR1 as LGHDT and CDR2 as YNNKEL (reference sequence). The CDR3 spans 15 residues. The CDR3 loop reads CASSQDPGSNYGYTF. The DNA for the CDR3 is TGTGCCAGCAGCCAAGATCCGGGGTCCAACTATGGCTACACCTTC.

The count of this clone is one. The CDR3 loop reads CATSRGQGTEAFF. In DNA, the CDR3 is TGTGCCACCAGCAGAGGGCAGGGCACTGAAGCTTTCTTT. J is TRBJ1-1 and V is TRBV15, with D possibly TRBD1 on 5 matching bases. There are 13 residues in the CDR3. Germline-derived CDR1 and CDR2 are LNHNV and YYDKDF (reference sequence). The V and J ends lost 1 base and 4 bases respectively, with 7 bases between them.